This T cell receptor beta chain is drawn from a study of cytomegalovirus exposure and HLA in healthy donors (dated by TCRdb to 2015 to 2018). Broadly, across the study: An earlier analysis of roughly 500 of the donors reported approximately 300 Gb of sequence data and 90 million to 120 million unique TCR beta sequences obtained from approximately 180 million T cells. An early release covering some 640 HLA-typed donors comprised approximately 300 gigabases of sequencing data and approximately 85 million unique TCR sequences. Of the approximately 370 genotyped donors, over 80% were placed in the genetic ancestry cluster associated with self-reported Caucasian donors. The study was designed to test whether signatures of past pathogen exposure could be identified by cataloging public T cell receptors. Using immunosequencing, the study profiled T cell repertoires from about 620 subjects and related those repertoires to cytomegalovirus serostatus. In addition to the first cohort of several hundred subjects, a separate validation cohort of approximately 130 different subjects was used. High-throughput TCR immunosequencing, statistical association of individual TCRs with disease status, and machine learning were combined to predict cytomegalovirus infection status. A later analysis re-analyzed previously published TCR beta repertoires from roughly 600 donors and added high-resolution HLA genotyping to study TCR occurrence patterns. The later analysis used no new phenotypic data to find candidate immune exposures, relying instead on TCR beta sequences and their occurrence across donors. An earlier analysis of more than 450 of the donors used high-throughput TCR beta sequencing to judge whether each TCR beta V gene segment behaved as functional or pseudogenic. Alongside the repertoire data, information on donor age, sex, ethnicity and CMV serostatus was compiled. A later genetic analysis used genome-wide SNP genotypes for about 60% of the roughly 670 donors, treating that subset as a discovery cohort. All discovery cohort repertoires had been generated on a single sequencing platform. Both class I and class II loci were covered by HLA typing, at four-digit resolution. Typing coverage differed by locus: A, B, C, DRB1 and DQB1 were typed in about 629-640 donors, DQA1 in roughly 500, DPA1 in 600 to 610, and DPB1 in 450 to 480. Roughly 5 DR-DQ haplotypes were handled as single units for association and clustering because linkage in the cohort was strong. On average, over 200,000 unique TCR beta nucleotide sequences were sequenced per donor among 398 genotyped donors of the cohort, with about 19% of those sequences being non-productive.

Notes on this clone: The clone's antigen remains unknown. No clone much larger than this one lies a single base away; base qualities are absent.

The paper's findings and limits, for the study overall: A later analysis found that most CMV-associated TCR beta chains appeared HLA-restricted, with HLA associations seemingly driven largely by CMV exposure. Fewer than 20 rarely observed V segments, including chromosome 9 orphons, were excluded from the earlier analysis of several hundred of the donors because counts were too low. The cohort was sequenced for TCR beta chains only, and without alpha or paired-chain data the features that could be detected were limited. A later analysis found that TCR association rates varied across HLA loci, with DRB1 alleles showing the most associated TCRs and HLA-C alleles the fewest. In the study, about 150 TCR beta chains were listed as associated with cytomegalovirus. The only immune exposure information available for the cohort was CMV serostatus. When HLA alleles, especially DR and DQ, strongly co-occurred, TCR associations were difficult to assign to individual alleles. The classifier was reported to diagnose cytomegalovirus status with high specificity and sensitivity in both the original cohort and the validation cohort. The authors suggested that the approach could potentially be generalized to other disease states and immunological phenotypes. The sequencing pipeline was judged likely to have produced a cluster of highly shared sequence variants as a technical artifact. Because HLA typing was unavailable for some donors at each locus, only the typed subset was used in association tests. In a later genetic analysis, fewer N-insertions in productive TCRs were reported among donors in an Asian-associated ancestry cluster than the roughly 700-donor mean. Compared with equally common non-associated chains, HLA-associated TCR beta chains in a later analysis were more clonally expanded and had lower generation probabilities. In a later genetic analysis, a missense DCLRE1C variant was associated with V-gene and J-gene trimming of TCR beta chains, and the association was replicated in an independent cohort. Some IMGT-functional V segments, including TRBV6-2 and TRBV6-3, could not be distinguished by the 87-base-pair reads and were therefore excluded. Sequencing depth was assumed to be roughly uniform across donors in the presence/absence analyses, though that assumption may not hold. In an earlier analysis of under 600 of the donors, most TCR beta V segments were observed in productive rearrangements about 87% or about 30% of the time, broadly matching IMGT annotations. Specific HLA alleles were associated with 16,951 TCR beta sequences at a false discovery rate of 0.05 in a later analysis. Linkage disequilibrium might explain the correlated functional status among segregating V segments, but an unknown experimental factor could not be excluded. In vitro tests confirmed that a few of the cytomegalovirus-associated TCR beta chains recognize cytomegalovirus antigens. In a later analysis, several top co-occurrence clusters were reported to appear linked to parvovirus B19, influenza, CMV and Epstein-Barr virus. Most TCR sequences were observed very rarely across donors, whereas some public TCRs were present in many individuals. A further reported finding was that TCR beta sequences accurately predicted the HLA-A and HLA-B alleles for most subjects in the first cohort.

The cohort comprised some 700 healthy bone marrow donors. All cohort members were sampled while nominally healthy, although unrecorded immune exposures were likely present. The donor tested CMV seropositive, placing the donor among the 250 to 300 seropositive members of the cohort. Each donor provided a peripheral blood sample, and peripheral blood mononuclear cells were used for TCR beta sequencing. Genomic DNA extraction from the blood cell samples was performed with the Qiagen DNeasy Blood Extraction Kit. Including the terminal cysteine and phenylalanine, the CDR3 comprises 16 residues. Only the CDR3 DNA is retained, 48 bases long and in frame from the first base. Based on the germline V gene (reference sequence), the CDR1 and CDR2 sequences are LNHDA and SQIVND. Ends trimmed: V by 6 bases, J by 0 bases; bases unmatched to a gene: 8. The library was obtained by the immunoSEQ multiplex PCR assay. For the multiplex PCR, a mixture combining 60 forward primers for TCR Vbeta segments and 13 reverse primers for TCR Jbeta segments was used. Amplification of the CDR3 region of rearranged TCR beta genes was performed with a multiplex PCR assay on genomic DNA. On the Illumina HiSeq System, the amplified TCR beta libraries were sequenced as 87-base-pair reads. Under the source paper's analysis protocol: A later analysis counted tens of millions of unique TCR beta chains across the 666 repertoires, and 10 million to 12 million of these chains were shared by at least two donors. Raw reads were error-corrected and collapsed into unique sequences by a nearest-neighbor algorithm in which closely related sequences were merged to remove PCR and sequencing errors. V, D and J gene segments were assigned by aligning CDR3 sequences to IMGT reference sequences. Each retained sequence needed at least a six-nucleotide match to both a V gene segment and a J gene segment. A rearrangement counted as productive if the CDR3 had no stop codons and remained in frame with V and J, and every other rearrangement counted as non-productive. CDR3 was defined by IMGT convention, running from the second conserved V-encoded cysteine to the conserved J-encoded phenylalanine. In an earlier analysis of 550 to 650 of the donors, sequences lacking an unambiguous match to a single V gene segment were excluded. An earlier analysis of 587 of the donors called V segments functional above 56.7% productive rearrangements and segregating when the between-donor standard deviation exceeded 5%. A statistical classification framework was developed to diagnose cytomegalovirus status using the catalog of TCR beta chain sequences. In a later analysis, TCR nucleotide sequences were compared against IMGT/GENE-DB human TR gene sequences so that V and J genes could be assigned. Using the TCRdist pipeline, a later analysis assigned CDR3 sequences along with most-parsimonious VDJ recombination scenarios. In a later analysis, each TCR beta chain was defined by its CDR3 amino acid sequence together with its V-gene family, and reads without a unique V-gene family were excluded. To address suspected cross-contamination and a sequencing artifact, a later analysis removed a few hundred highly shared, low-generation-probability nucleotide sequences. For each public chain, a later analysis derived a clonal expansion index from normalized ranks of inferred template counts within each repertoire. In a later analysis, generation probabilities were computed with a VDJ recombination model fitted to out-of-frame rearrangements, and the resulting probabilities were checked against IGoR. Hypergeometric tests were used in a later analysis to score TCR-TCR, TCR-HLA and TCR-CMV co-occurrence, with a repertoire-size bias correction applied to the TCR pairs. False discovery rates were estimated in a later analysis by permuting HLA or CMV assignments 20 times. A later analysis grouped co-occurring TCRs with DBSCAN, adding TCRdist sequence similarity when clustering within HLA-allele-positive subsets. Co-occurrence clustering excluded repertoires with fewer than 30,000 or more than 120,000 public chains, plus five with anomalous nucleotide sharing. In TCRdb, the immuneACCESS table is reduced to in-frame sequences with V and J assigned. These tables do not hold every clone; where another copy was compared, an unresolved V gene accounts for under half, and the others remain unexplained. The V and J calls and clone size were taken over from that table, and D and trimming were inferred from the DNA. In all, the sample holds approximately 100,000 clones, and about 75% of those were seen once. About 4.3% of the sample lies in the top ten.

The chain is made from TRBV19 and TRBJ1-3, with 7 bases in between that match TRBD1. This TCR came from a woman aged 18-29 years in good health and CMV-seropositive. Material for sequencing was PBMCs. CDR3 sequence: CASSPDRPNSGNTIYF. The bases read TGTGCCAGTAGCCCGGACAGGCCAAACTCTGGAAACACCATATATTTT.